This T cell receptor beta chain was observed in a study of graft-versus-host responses after intestinal transplantation. Using immunoSEQ multiplex PCR, the repertoire was profiled, and TCRdb retains in-frame clones only, with some absent. The table records some 77,000 clones, approximately 92% of them present only once. Regarding the study as a whole: Marrow from the recipient contained GvH clones, some of which had appeared first in ileum or blood. Individuals who had graft-donor T cell macrochimerism had allografts that showed high graft-versus-host to host-versus-graft clonal ratios. Peak levels of circulating GvH clones tracked with early post-transplant HvG declines.

In regard to this clone: Antigen: not known.

This CDR3 is 13 amino acids long. Trimming removed 6 bases at V and 2 bases at J, with 10 bases between. Germline CDR1 MGHDK, CDR2 SYGVNS. The rearrangement joins TRBV25-1 to TRBJ2-5, with D possibly being TRBD1 (6 bases). The starting material was PBMCs, obtained 98 days after intestinal transplantation. The origin of this receptor is a human patient who received an intestinal transplant, so some T cells may come from the graft donor. The CDR3 region has the DNA TGTGCCAGCAGCGGGACACGACAAGAGACCCAGTACTTC. Translating it yields CASSGTRQETQYF. Full variable domain (rest looked up from reference TRBV25-1 and TRBJ2-5): EADIYQTPRYLVIGTGKKITLECSQTMGHDKMYWYQQDPGMELHLIHYSYGVNSTEKGDLSSESTVSRIRTEHFPLTLESARPSHTSQYLCASSGTRQETQYFGPGTRLLVL.